This T cell receptor (beta chain) was documented in a study of T-cell reconstitution after alpha-beta-depleted transplantation in children. The junction had 11 bases not matched to a gene; V was cut back by 1 base and J by 1 base. The CDR3 loop spans 18 amino acids. Germline CDR1 is LGHDT and CDR2 is YNNKEL (reference sequence). Researchers prepared the TCRbeta library using unique molecular identifiers, the study reports. TCRdb fed the PCR reads into MiXCR, producing one record per CDR3 protein. The sample lists fewer than 130,000 distinct CDR3 sequences, over 9% occurring once. This clonotype has ten or more counts.

The source is a human donor who donated a stem cell graft to a child with acute lymphoblastic leukemia. This sample comprised PBMCs from the stem cell graft donor, obtained from the stem cell graft. The V call is TRBV3-1, the J call TRBJ2-7; 9 bases are a match to TRBD2. The CDR3 region has the DNA TGTGCCAGCAGCCAAGGGGCTAGCGGGACCGTTAAGTCCTACGAGCAGTACTTC. This translates into CASSQGASGTVKSYEQYF.